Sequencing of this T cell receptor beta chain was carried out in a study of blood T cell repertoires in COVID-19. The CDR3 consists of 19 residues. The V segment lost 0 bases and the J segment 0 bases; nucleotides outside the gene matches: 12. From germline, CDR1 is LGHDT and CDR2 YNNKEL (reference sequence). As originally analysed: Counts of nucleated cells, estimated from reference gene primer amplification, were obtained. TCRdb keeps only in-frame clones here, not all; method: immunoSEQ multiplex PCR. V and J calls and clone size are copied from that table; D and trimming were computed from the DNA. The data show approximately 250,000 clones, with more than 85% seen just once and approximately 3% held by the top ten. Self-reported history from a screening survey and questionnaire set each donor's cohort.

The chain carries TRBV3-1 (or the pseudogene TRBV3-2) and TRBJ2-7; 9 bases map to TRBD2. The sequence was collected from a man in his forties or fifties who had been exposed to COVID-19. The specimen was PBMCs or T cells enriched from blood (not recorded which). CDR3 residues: CASSQDLRLAGKISYEQYF. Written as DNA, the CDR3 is TGTGCCAGCAGCCAAGATCTTAGGCTAGCGGGGAAAATCTCCTACGAGCAGTACTTC.